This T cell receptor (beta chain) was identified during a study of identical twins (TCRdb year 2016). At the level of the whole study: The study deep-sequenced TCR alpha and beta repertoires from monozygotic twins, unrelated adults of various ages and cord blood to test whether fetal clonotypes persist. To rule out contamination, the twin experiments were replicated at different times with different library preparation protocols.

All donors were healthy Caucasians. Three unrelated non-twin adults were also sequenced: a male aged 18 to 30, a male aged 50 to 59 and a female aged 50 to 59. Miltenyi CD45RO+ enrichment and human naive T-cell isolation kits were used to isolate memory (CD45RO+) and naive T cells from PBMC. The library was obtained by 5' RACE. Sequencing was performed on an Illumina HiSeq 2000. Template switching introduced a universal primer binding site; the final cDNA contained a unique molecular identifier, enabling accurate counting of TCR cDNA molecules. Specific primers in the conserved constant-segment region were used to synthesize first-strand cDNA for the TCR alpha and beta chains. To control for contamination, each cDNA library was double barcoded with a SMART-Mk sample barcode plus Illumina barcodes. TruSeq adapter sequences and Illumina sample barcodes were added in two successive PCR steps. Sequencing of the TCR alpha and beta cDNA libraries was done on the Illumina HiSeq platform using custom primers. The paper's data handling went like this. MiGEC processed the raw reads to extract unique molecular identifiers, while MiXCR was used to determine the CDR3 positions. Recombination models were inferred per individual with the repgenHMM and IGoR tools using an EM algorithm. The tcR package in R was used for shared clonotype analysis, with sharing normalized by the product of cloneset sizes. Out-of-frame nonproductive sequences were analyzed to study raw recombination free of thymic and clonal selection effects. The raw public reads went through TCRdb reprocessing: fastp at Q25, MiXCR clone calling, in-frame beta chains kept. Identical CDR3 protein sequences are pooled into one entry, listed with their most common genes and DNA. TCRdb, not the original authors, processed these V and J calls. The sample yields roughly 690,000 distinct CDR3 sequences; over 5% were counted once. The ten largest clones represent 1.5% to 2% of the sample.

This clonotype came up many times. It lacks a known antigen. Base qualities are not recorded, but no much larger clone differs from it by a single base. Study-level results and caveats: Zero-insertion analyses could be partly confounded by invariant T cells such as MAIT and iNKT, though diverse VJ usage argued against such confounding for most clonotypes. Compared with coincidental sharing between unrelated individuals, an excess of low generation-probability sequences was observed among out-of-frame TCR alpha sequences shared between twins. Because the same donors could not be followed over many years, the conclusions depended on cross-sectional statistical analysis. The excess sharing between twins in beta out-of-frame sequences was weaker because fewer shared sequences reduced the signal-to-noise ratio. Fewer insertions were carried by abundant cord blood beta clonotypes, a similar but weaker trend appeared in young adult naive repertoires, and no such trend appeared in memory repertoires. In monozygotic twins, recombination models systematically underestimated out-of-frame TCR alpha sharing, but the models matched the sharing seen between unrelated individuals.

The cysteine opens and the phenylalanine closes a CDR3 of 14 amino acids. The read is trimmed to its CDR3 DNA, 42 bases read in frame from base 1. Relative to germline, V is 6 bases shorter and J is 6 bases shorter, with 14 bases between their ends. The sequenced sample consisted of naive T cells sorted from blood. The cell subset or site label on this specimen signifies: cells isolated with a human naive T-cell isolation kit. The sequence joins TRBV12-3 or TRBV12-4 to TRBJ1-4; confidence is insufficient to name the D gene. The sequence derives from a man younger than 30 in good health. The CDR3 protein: CASSPTANHEKLFF. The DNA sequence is TGTGCCAGCAGCCCCACAGCAAACCATGAAAAACTGTTTTTT.